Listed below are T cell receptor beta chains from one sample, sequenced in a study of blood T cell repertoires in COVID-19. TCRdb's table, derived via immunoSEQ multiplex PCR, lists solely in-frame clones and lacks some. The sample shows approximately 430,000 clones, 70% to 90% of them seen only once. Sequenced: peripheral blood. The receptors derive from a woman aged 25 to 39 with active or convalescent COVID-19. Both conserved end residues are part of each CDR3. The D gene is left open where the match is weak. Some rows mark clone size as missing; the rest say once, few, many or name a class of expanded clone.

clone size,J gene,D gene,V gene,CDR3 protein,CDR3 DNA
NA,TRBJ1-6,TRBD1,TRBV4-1,CASSQGFNLRTGRLDSPLHF,TGCGCCAGCAGCCAAGGCTTTAACTTGAGGACAGGGAGATTGGATTCACCCCTCCACTTT
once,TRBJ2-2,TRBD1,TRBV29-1,CSAGTGGGTGELFF,TGCAGCGCTGGGACAGGGGGCGGGACCGGGGAGCTGTTTTTT
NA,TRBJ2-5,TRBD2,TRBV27,CASSWDRRGGGETQYF,TGTGCCAGCAGTTGGGACCGGCGGGGGGGCGGCGAGACCCAGTACTTC
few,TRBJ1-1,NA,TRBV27,CASSFTGTTEAFF,TGTGCCAGCAGTTTCACAGGGACCACTGAAGCTTTCTTT
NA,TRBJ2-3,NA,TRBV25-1,CASSDWRDSGSQYF,TGTGCCAGCAGTGATTGGCGGGACAGCGGATCGCAGTATTTT
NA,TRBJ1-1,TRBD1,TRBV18,CASSEGAGSMNTEAFF,TGTGCCAGTTCCGAGGGGGCAGGGAGTATGAACACTGAAGCTTTCTTT
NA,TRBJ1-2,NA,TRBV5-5,CASSLALRGTLYGYTF,TGTGCCAGCAGCTTGGCCCTACGGGGAACGCTCTATGGCTACACCTTC
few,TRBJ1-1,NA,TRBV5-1,CASSLQGWNTEAFF,TGCGCCAGCAGCTTGCAGGGGTGGAACACTGAAGCTTTCTTT
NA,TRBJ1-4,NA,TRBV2,CASKGSEEKLFF,TGTGCCAGCAAGGGGTCAGAAGAAAAACTGTTTTTT
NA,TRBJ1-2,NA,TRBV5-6,CASSLDTQVTNYGYTF,TGTGCCAGCAGCTTGGACACACAGGTTACTAACTATGGCTACACCTTC
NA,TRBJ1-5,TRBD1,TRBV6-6,CASSQLGTADGNQPQHF,TGTGCCAGCAGTCAACTAGGGACAGCCGATGGCAATCAGCCCCAGCATTTT
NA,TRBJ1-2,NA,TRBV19,CASQKQGSYGYTF,TGTGCCAGTCAAAAGCAGGGCTCCTATGGCTACACCTTC
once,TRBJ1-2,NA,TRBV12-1,CASSPSGQDYGYTF,TGTGCCAGCAGCCCGTCAGGGCAAGACTATGGCTACACCTTC
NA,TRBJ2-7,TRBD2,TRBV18,CASSSGLAGGKSYEQYF,TGTGCCAGCTCTTCGGGACTAGCGGGAGGAAAGTCCTACGAGCAGTACTTC